The clone carrying this T cell receptor beta chain has only a few counts. Its antigen is unknown. The data are from a study of human T cells and chemical hapten exposure. CDR3 size: 16 residues. CDR1 is SGHDT and CDR2 is YYEEEE in the germline V gene. The trim removed 9 bases at V and 0 bases at J, leaving 12 bases unmatched. The time point: healthy volunteer bleed at 6 weeks. Total RNA was extracted from unfractionated whole blood. Study-level findings and limits: TCRs at a frequency above 1 in 1000 stayed unchanged with DPC sensitization.

TCRdb called the RACE reads again in MiXCR, with one record for every CDR3 protein. In the table there are more than 75,000 distinct CDR3 sequences, approximately 8.6% of which are singletons. Sequenced input: whole blood. The clonotype was recovered from a male donor in good health. Some clones in this sample may be carry-over from other donors' samples. The chain recombines TRBV5-6 with TRBJ2-1, with 7 bases aligning to TRBD2. The DNA for the CDR3 is TGTGCCATCGGTTTGGGGGGGACGAGCTCCTACAATGAGCAGTTCTTC. It codes for CAIGLGGTSSYNEQFF.